The 22 T cell receptor beta chains in this list originate from one sample, sequenced in a study of identical twins. TCRdb fed the 5' RACE reads into MiXCR, producing one record per CDR3 protein. The sample holds approximately 590,000 distinct CDR3 sequences, roughly 9.9% seen once. These data were likewise used in another study, on yellow fever vaccine responses in identical twins.

The sequencing input was PBMCs. These receptors were collected from a woman between 18 and 30 years old in good health.

This clonotype was counted only a few times. The chain uses TRBV7-8 and TRBJ2-1; 14 bases are shared with TRBD2. With 6 bases clipped from V and 8 bases from J, the junction kept 3 bases outside the gene matches. Germline lookup yields CDR1 SGHVS and CDR2 FQNEAQ. The CDR3 is 14 amino acids. The CDR3 sequence is CASRGTSGSYEQFF. In DNA form, the CDR3 reads TGTGCCAGCAGGGGGACTAGCGGGAGTTATGAGCAGTTCTTC.

The chain links TRBV14 to TRBJ2-1; D is perhaps TRBD2 (5 bases). Trimming took off 1 base at V and 7 bases at J, with 14 bases between the two ends. CDR1 is SGHDN, CDR2 FVKESK, per germline. This CDR3 contains 15 residues. The CDR3 DNA sequence: TGTGCCAGCAGCCAAGGGCTAGCTCCTAGGAATGAGCAGTTCTTC. Amino acids: CASSQGLAPRNEQFF.

V is TRBV20-1 and J is TRBJ2-7; D is undetermined. Germline V gene sequence: CDR1 DFQATT, CDR2 SNEGSKA (reference sequence). V was trimmed by 1 base and J by 7 bases, leaving 11 bases between them. This CDR3 region has 12 residues. CDR3: CSARATGPEQYF. The DNA of the CDR3 is TGCAGTGCTAGAGCCACCGGACCGGAGCAGTACTTC.

This clonotype was counted ten times or more. The rearrangement links TRBV11-2 to TRBJ2-7; maybe TRBD2 (5 bases). Germline loops: CDR1 SGHAT, CDR2 FQNNGV. The V gene lost 5 bases and the J gene lost 4 bases, with 9 bases spanning the gap. The CDR3 is made up of 12 amino acids. In DNA, the CDR3 is TGTGCCAGCAGCGTCGGGAATTACGAGCAGTACTTC. Amino acid sequence: CASSVGNYEQYF.

This chain joins TRBV20-1 and TRBJ2-5; D may be TRBD2 (5 bases). Germline V gives CDR1 DFQATT, CDR2 SNEGSKA (reference sequence). Trimming stripped 0 bases from V and 1 base from J, with 12 bases between. The CDR3 is made up of 15 amino acids. DNA of the CDR3: TGCAGTGCTAGAGATGCTCGGGAAGTCCAAGAGACCCAGTACTTC. It yields the protein CSARDAREVQETQYF.

This clonotype was detected only a few times. This chain links TRBV29-1 with TRBJ2-7; D remains unclear. V lost 0 bases, J lost 0 bases, and 12 bases lay in between. Germline V gene lookup returns CDR1 SQVTM and CDR2 ANQGSEA. The CDR3 covers 15 residues. The CDR3 coding sequence is TGCAGCGTTGAAGATCCCGGACGGAGCTCCTACGAGCAGTACTTC. Its protein product is CSVEDPGRSSYEQYF.

V and J are TRBV6-5 and TRBJ2-1; 7 bases agree with TRBD1. Germline CDR1 is MNHEY and CDR2 is SVGAGI. CDR3 length: 16 residues. The trim removed 2 bases at V and 6 bases at J, leaving 10 bases unmatched. The CDR3 region is CASSYRPGQRGNEQFF. The CDR3, as DNA: TGTGCCAGCAGTTACCGGCCGGGACAGAGGGGCAATGAGCAGTTCTTC.

This clonotype was counted ten times or more. The V call is TRBV6-5, the J call TRBJ2-7; D gene unclear. Trimming took off 4 bases at V and 6 bases at J, with 10 bases between the two ends. The CDR3 covers 12 residues. Germline V gives CDR1 MNHEY, CDR2 SVGAGI. CDR3 DNA: TGTGCCAGCAGTTCCATCGAGAGCGAGCAGTACTTC. It yields the protein CASSSIESEQYF.

The chain carries TRBV20-1 and TRBJ2-7; 7 bases align to TRBD1. Germline trimming cut 0 bases from V and 4 bases from J; bases unmatched to any gene: 12. The CDR3 loop spans 16 amino acids. Germline-derived CDR1 and CDR2 are DFQATT and SNEGSKA (reference sequence). The CDR3 region has the DNA TGCAGTGCTAGAGATCTAAAGAAGGGACAGCTTTACGAGCAGTACTTC. Protein product: CSARDLKKGQLYEQYF.

This clonotype came up many times. V usage is TRBV12-3 or TRBV12-4 and J usage is TRBJ2-7, with 7 bases identical to TRBD1. The CDR3 is 14 residues long. Germline trimming cut 8 bases from V and 4 bases from J; bases unmatched to any gene: 11. The CDR3 loop reads CASLNGTAIYEQYF. DNA for the CDR3: TGTGCCAGCCTTAACGGGACAGCGATTTACGAGCAGTACTTC.

The chain uses TRBV4-3 and TRBJ2-7, with D perhaps TRBD1 or TRBD2 (6 bases each). Trimming left V 6 bases short and J 5 bases short, with 20 bases between. The CDR3 length is 15 residues. The V gene's germline CDR1 is LGHNA and CDR2 YSLEER. Here the CDR3 DNA reads TGCGCCAGCAGGCCGCCTCCGGGGGCCGTTAACGAGCAGTACTTC. Amino acid sequence: CASRPPPGAVNEQYF.

This chain joins TRBV3-1 and TRBJ2-7, with 10 bases fitting TRBD2. Trimming removed 5 bases from V and 5 bases from J; junction bases left unmatched: 9. This CDR3 region has 15 residues. The germline V gene has CDR1 LGHDT and CDR2 YNNKEL (reference sequence). The CDR3 DNA sequence: TGTGCCAGCAGCTTCGCTAGCGGGAGAGCTAACGAGCAGTACTTC. Translating it yields CASSFASGRANEQYF.

In the case of this clonotype: This may be a read error: a much more frequent sequence differs by one nucleotide. In DNA, the CDR3 is TGTGCCAGCAGCTTGGTTCGGCTGCGACCCATCTATGGCTACACCTTC. Its translation is CASSLVRLRPIYGYTF. The J gene is TRBJ1-2, the V gene TRBV5-6; D gene uncertain. Trimming pared 0 bases from V and 4 bases from J, leaving 16 bases between. The germline V gene has CDR1 SGHDT and CDR2 YYEEEE. This CDR3 has 16 residues.

The gene calls are TRBV4-3 and TRBJ2-1; TRBD1 agrees at 7 bases. The CDR3 is 16 residues long. Germline V gene lookup returns CDR1 LGHNA and CDR2 YSLEER. Trimming cost V 4 bases and J 1 base; bases outside gene matches: 7. The CDR3 is CASSRTTGVSYNEQFF. The CDR3 DNA reads TGCGCCAGCAGCCGAACAACAGGGGTTTCCTACAATGAGCAGTTCTTC.

Note on this clonotype: Being one base from a much bigger clone, this may be a read error. The CDR3 protein is CAISHSPYEQYF. The CDR3 DNA sequence: TGTGCCATCAGCCATTCCCCCTACGAGCAGTACTTC. The chain joins TRBV3-1 to TRBJ2-7; unclear D gene. The V gene's germline CDR1 is LGHDT and CDR2 YNNKEL (reference sequence). CDR3 length equals 12 residues.

The gene calls are TRBV27 and TRBJ2-1, with 8 bases matching TRBD1. This CDR3 has 16 residues. Germline CDR1 and CDR2: MNHEY and SMNVEV (reference sequence). Losses at the gene ends were 0 bases for V and 4 bases for J; bases not matched to a gene: 5. CDR3 nucleotide sequence: TGTGCCAGCAGTTTATCCTGGGACAGGACTTACAATGAGCAGTTCTTC. Its translation is CASSLSWDRTYNEQFF.

This clonotype was seen at least ten times. The genes are TRBV7-2 and TRBJ2-7; a weak D match, TRBD2 (5 bases). The CDR3 spans 14 residues. The V end was cut by 3 bases, the J end by 0 bases, with 9 bases between. The V gene's germline CDR1 is SGHTA and CDR2 FQGNSA. In nucleotides, the CDR3 is TGTGCCAGCAGCTTTGGACTGGGCTCCTACGAGCAGTACTTC. It translates to CASSFGLGSYEQYF.

The genes are TRBV12-3 or TRBV12-4 and TRBJ2-1, with TRBD1 matching over 9 bases. V shed 4 bases, J shed 7 bases, and the junction held 8 bases outside the gene matches. This CDR3 is 15 amino acids long. The chain's CDR3 is CASSSPGTGSNEQFF. CDR3 in DNA: TGTGCCAGCAGTTCCCCCGGGACAGGGTCGAATGAGCAGTTCTTC.

This chain links TRBV4-2 with TRBJ2-3, with D hard to call. With 2 bases removed from V and 3 bases from J, the gap between germline ends came to 12 bases. The CDR3 loop spans 15 amino acids. Germline values: CDR1 LGHNA, CDR2 YNFKEQ. CDR3 nucleotides: TGTGCCAGCAGCCAAAGTAGGGCAGTGACAGATACGCAGTATTTT. Its protein is CASSQSRAVTDTQYF.

The V and J genes are TRBV18 and TRBJ2-7; 9 bases are a match to TRBD2. Germline V gives CDR1 KGHSH, CDR2 LQKENI. The CDR3 is made up of 13 amino acids. The junction had 2 bases not matched to a gene; V was cut back by 3 bases and J by 5 bases. CDR3 amino acids: CASSPRLADEQYF. The CDR3 DNA follows: TGTGCCAGCTCACCTAGACTAGCGGACGAGCAGTACTTC.

The chain recombines TRBV25-1 with TRBJ2-1; the D gene is possibly TRBD1 (5 bases). The CDR3 extends over 17 amino acids. CDR1 and CDR2 from the germline V gene are MGHDK and SYGVNS. V dropped 3 bases and J dropped 0 bases, with 15 bases sitting between them. In nucleotides, the CDR3 is TGTGCCAGCAGTGACCGAAGGCACAGGAGCTCCTACAATGAGCAGTTCTTC. Its translation: CASSDRRHRSSYNEQFF.

This clonotype came up many times. The V call is TRBV4-1, the J call TRBJ2-3; the D is unclear. There are 16 residues in the CDR3. Germline V gene lookup returns CDR1 MGHRA and CDR2 YSYEKL. Trimming stripped 0 bases from V and 4 bases from J, with 14 bases between. This CDR3 is CASSQDGKNDPDTQYF. The DNA of the CDR3 is TGCGCCAGCAGCCAAGATGGAAAGAATGACCCAGATACGCAGTATTTT.